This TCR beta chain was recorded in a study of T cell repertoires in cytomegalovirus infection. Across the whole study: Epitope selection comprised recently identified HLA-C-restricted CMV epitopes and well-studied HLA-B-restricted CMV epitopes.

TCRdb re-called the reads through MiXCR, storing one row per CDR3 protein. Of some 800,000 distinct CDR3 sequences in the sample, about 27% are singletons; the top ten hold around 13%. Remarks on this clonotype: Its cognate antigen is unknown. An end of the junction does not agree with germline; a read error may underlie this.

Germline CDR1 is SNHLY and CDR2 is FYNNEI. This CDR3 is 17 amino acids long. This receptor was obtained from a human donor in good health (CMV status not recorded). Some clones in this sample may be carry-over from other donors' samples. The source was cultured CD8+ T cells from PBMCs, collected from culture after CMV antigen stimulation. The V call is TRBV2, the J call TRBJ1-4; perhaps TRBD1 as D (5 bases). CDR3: CASSGDSEKATNEKLFF. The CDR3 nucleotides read TGTGCCAGCAGCGGCGACAGCGAAAAGGCAACTAATGAAAAACTGTTTTTC.